This TCR beta chain was sequenced for a study of cytomegalovirus exposure and HLA in healthy donors. The study's findings and limits: Highly shared variants forming one cluster were likely a sequencing artifact. In terms of immune exposure information, only CMV serostatus was available. Rarity characterized most TCR sequences, yet some public TCRs appeared in many donors.

The CDR3 extends over 13 amino acids. Looked up from germline, CDR1 is SEHNR and CDR2 is FQNEAQ (reference sequence). The J segment lost 3 bases and the V segment lost 5 bases, leaving 2 bases of the junction unmatched. The donors gave bone marrow, and they were healthy. It was with 60 Vbeta and 13 Jbeta primers that the PCR ran. The protocol was immunoSEQ multiplex PCR, while the TCRdb copy is restricted to in-frame clones and leaves out a portion. Among around 80,000 clones listed, over 65% were seen once. Notes on this clone: The antigen remains undetermined.

The rearrangement joins TRBV7-9 to TRBJ1-1; TRBD1 matches at 8 bases. The clonotype originates from a man in his forties in good health and CMV-seropositive. The specimen sequenced was PBMCs. CDR3 region: CASSQTGDTEAFF. CDR3 bases: TGTGCCAGCAGCCAGACAGGGGACACTGAAGCTTTCTTT.